The 7 T cell receptor beta chains listed next were all sequenced from one sample in a study of vaccination and CD4 T cells after COVID-19. For these TCRs, the target antigens are not known. Cultured CD4+ T-cell DNA underwent Oncomine TCR Beta short-read sequencing. Each CDR3 protein gets one entry after TCRdb re-called the PCR reads with MiXCR. This sample has about 12,000 distinct CDR3 sequences, with about 61% found just once. As to treatment: 10-day PBMC culture with coronavirus spike peptide pools or control peptides (ViraFEST assay). The sample comprised CD4+ T cells from blood, cultured in vitro. These receptors all come from a human donor who had recovered from COVID-19.

CDR3 residues: CATSDPGTRVQFF. The CDR3 nucleotides are TGTGCCACCAGTGATCCTGGGACTAGAGTTCAGTTCTTC. The chain has TRBV24-1 and TRBJ2-1; TRBD2 aligns across 8 bases. CDR1 and CDR2 from the germline V gene are KGHDR and SFDVKD. This CDR3 comprises 13 residues. J lost 13 bases, V lost 3 bases, and 7 bases had no gene match.

This chain joins TRBV10-3 and TRBJ2-5; no definite D call. V was cut by 3 bases and J by 1 base, with 9 bases left in between. The germline gives CDR1 ENHRY, CDR2 SYGVKD. The CDR3 contains 14 residues. In nucleotides, the CDR3 is TGTGCCATCAGTGACGCCCCTTCCCAAGAGACCCAGTACTTC. Its translation is CAISDAPSQETQYF.

This clonotype was recorded a few times. CDR3 residues: CASSEGGGETQYF. The DNA for the CDR3 is TGTGCCAGCAGTGAGGGCGGGGGAGAGACCCAGTACTTC. The chain is built from TRBV2 and TRBJ2-5, with 7 bases that match TRBD2. V lost 3 bases to trimming and J lost 4 bases; unmatched junction nucleotides: 2. The V gene's germline CDR1 is SNHLY and CDR2 FYNNEI. This CDR3 has 13 amino acids.

The gene calls are TRBV5-6 and TRBJ1-1; the match to TRBD1 covers 8 bases. This CDR3 spans 18 amino acids. Trimming at V came to 3 bases and at J to 1 base, leaving 14 bases not matched to a gene. Germline CDR1 SGHDT, CDR2 YYEEEE. CDR3 DNA sequence: TGTGCCAGCAGCTCCCCTCCTGGGCGACAGGGGAGGAACACTGAAGCTTTCTTT. Translation gives CASSSPPGRQGRNTEAFF.

The rearrangement links TRBV27 to TRBJ2-3; D might be TRBD2 (7 bases). Trimming shortened V by 5 bases and J by 3 bases, and 15 bases separated the two germline ends. The CDR3 has 15 residues. The germline gives CDR1 MNHEY, CDR2 SMNVEV (reference sequence). The CDR3 sequence: CASSRLAGATDTQYF. CDR3 sequence (DNA): TGTGCCAGCAGTAGGTTGGCGGGGGCGACAGATACGCAGTATTTT.

This sequence joins TRBV21-1 and TRBJ2-5. TRBV21-1 is a known pseudogene. This CDR3 is built from 14 residues. The CDR3 spells CASSKLEYQETQYF. Here the CDR3 DNA reads TGTGCCAGCAGCAAACTTGAGTACCAAGAGACCCAGTACTTC.

This sequence joins TRBV27 and TRBJ2-7; a possible D gene is TRBD1 (6 bases). Trimming shortened V by 5 bases and J by 2 bases, and 13 bases separated the two germline ends. The CDR3 has 14 amino acids. CDR1 MNHEY and CDR2 SMNVEV come from the germline V gene (reference sequence). The CDR3 sequence is CASSTRDKPYEQYF. The CDR3 DNA is TGTGCCAGCAGTACCCGGGACAAGCCCTACGAGCAGTACTTC.